The rows below give T cell receptor beta chains drawn from one sample of a study of response to subunit inactivated influenza vaccine. TCRdb re-derived calls from the RT-PCR reads in MiXCR, one entry per CDR3 protein. The table includes 400,000 to 550,000 distinct CDR3 sequences, less than 30% detected once. The specimen comprised CD4+ T cells sorted from PBMCs, sampled roughly 5 days after vaccination. These receptors were collected from a middle-aged man who received an inactivated influenza vaccine. The CDR3 runs from the conserved cysteine through the conserved F or W. Each record gives: clone size, V gene, J gene, D gene, CDR3 protein, CDR3 DNA. D genes are given only for firm matches. A clone size is listed for some rows: how often the clone was seen (once, few, many), or a class if it is expanded.

clone size: .
V gene: TRBV4-2
J gene: TRBJ2-7
D gene: TRBD2
CDR3 protein: CASSQDRRLAGVGEQYF
CDR3 DNA: TGTGCCAGCAGCCAAGATAGGCGACTAGCGGGAGTTGGCGAGCAGTACTTC

clone size: .
V gene: TRBV20-1
J gene: TRBJ2-1
D gene: TRBD1
CDR3 protein: CSAKVGTGLYNEQFF
CDR3 DNA: TGCAGTGCAAAAGTCGGGACAGGGCTCTACAATGAGCAGTTCTTC

clone size: .
V gene: TRBV4-2
J gene: TRBJ2-5
D gene: TRBD2
CDR3 protein: CASSQDLAGVAGTQYF
CDR3 DNA: TGTGCCAGCAGCCAAGATCTAGCGGGAGTTGCGGGGACCCAGTACTTC

clone size: .
V gene: TRBV4-3
J gene: TRBJ2-6
D gene: .
CDR3 protein: CASSQDNFGANVLTF
CDR3 DNA: TGCGCCAGCAGCCAAGATAACTTTGGGGCCAACGTCCTGACTTTC

clone size: few
V gene: TRBV10-3
J gene: TRBJ1-5
D gene: .
CDR3 protein: CAISDGNQPQHF
CDR3 DNA: TGTGCCATCAGTGACGGCAATCAGCCCCAGCATTTT

clone size: .
V gene: TRBV7-9
J gene: TRBJ2-2
D gene: .
CDR3 protein: CASSLDRGGFTGELFF
CDR3 DNA: TGTGCCAGCAGCTTAGACCGAGGAGGGTTCACCGGGGAGCTGTTTTTT

clone size: .
V gene: TRBV7-2
J gene: TRBJ1-2
D gene: .
CDR3 protein: CASSLAGLYGYTF
CDR3 DNA: TGTGCCAGCAGCTTAGCGGGGCTGTATGGCTACACCTTC

clone size: few
V gene: TRBV4-2
J gene: TRBJ2-4
D gene: TRBD1
CDR3 protein: CASTPGVGGLAKNIQYF
CDR3 DNA: TGTGCCAGCACGCCCGGGGTAGGGGGCTTAGCCAAAAACATTCAGTACTTC

clone size: few
V gene: TRBV5-5
J gene: TRBJ2-7
D gene: TRBD2
CDR3 protein: CASSRGDGAYEQYF
CDR3 DNA: TGTGCCAGCAGCCGGGGGGACGGAGCCTACGAGCAGTACTTC

clone size: few
V gene: TRBV15
J gene: TRBJ2-7
D gene: TRBD2
CDR3 protein: CATSRDRTSGGSEQYF
CDR3 DNA: TGTGCCACCAGCAGAGATCGAACTAGCGGAGGGTCGGAGCAGTACTTC

clone size: few
V gene: TRBV28
J gene: TRBJ1-5
D gene: TRBD1
CDR3 protein: CASSPPGQGVEQPQHF
CDR3 DNA: TGTGCCAGCAGTCCACCGGGACAGGGGGTCGAACAGCCCCAGCATTTT

clone size: few
V gene: TRBV4-1
J gene: TRBJ2-3
D gene: TRBD2
CDR3 protein: CASSQAGGADTQYF
CDR3 DNA: TGCGCCAGCAGCCAAGCGGGGGGGGCAGATACGCAGTATTTT

clone size: .
V gene: TRBV14
J gene: TRBJ2-1
D gene: TRBD2
CDR3 protein: CASTPLGGLTNNEQFF
CDR3 DNA: TGTGCCAGCACACCCCTTGGGGGACTAACAAACAATGAGCAGTTCTTC

clone size: .
V gene: TRBV7-9
J gene: TRBJ2-3
D gene: .
CDR3 protein: CASSLAASDTQYF
CDR3 DNA: TGTGCCAGCAGCTTAGCCGCTAGCGATACGCAGTATTTT

clone size: .
V gene: TRBV6-5
J gene: TRBJ2-7
D gene: .
CDR3 protein: CASSYSWGARQYF
CDR3 DNA: TGTGCCAGCAGTTACTCGTGGGGGGCGAGGCAGTACTTC

clone size: .
V gene: TRBV7-2
J gene: TRBJ2-5
D gene: .
CDR3 protein: CASTGVETQYF
CDR3 DNA: TGTGCCAGCACCGGAGTTGAGACCCAGTACTTC

clone size: few
V gene: TRBV12-3/TRBV12-4
J gene: TRBJ1-4
D gene: .
CDR3 protein: CASRVSSLGKLFF
CDR3 DNA: TGTGCCAGCAGAGTCTCCAGCCTTGGAAAACTGTTTTTT

clone size: .
V gene: TRBV18
J gene: TRBJ2-3
D gene: TRBD1
CDR3 protein: CASHRTGAKRDTDTQYF
CDR3 DNA: TGTGCCAGCCACCGGACAGGGGCTAAGAGGGACACAGATACGCAGTATTTT

clone size: few
V gene: TRBV20-1
J gene: TRBJ2-3
D gene: TRBD2
CDR3 protein: CSARGTSGVSQYF
CDR3 DNA: TGCAGTGCTAGAGGGACTAGCGGTGTGTCGCAGTATTTT

clone size: once
V gene: TRBV6-5
J gene: TRBJ2-1
D gene: TRBD1
CDR3 protein: CASSYYKPGQGFNEQFF
CDR3 DNA: TGTGCCAGCAGTTACTATAAGCCGGGACAGGGCTTTAATGAGCAGTTCTTC

clone size: .
V gene: TRBV27
J gene: TRBJ2-5
D gene: .
CDR3 protein: CASTRPGTQEGETQYF
CDR3 DNA: TGTGCCAGCACTCGTCCGGGAACTCAAGAGGGAGAGACCCAGTACTTC

clone size: once
V gene: TRBV6-2/TRBV6-3
J gene: TRBJ2-5
D gene: .
CDR3 protein: CASSYPPQQETQYF
CDR3 DNA: TGTGCCAGCAGTTACCCCCCCCAGCAGGAGACCCAGTACTTC

clone size: .
V gene: TRBV5-6
J gene: TRBJ1-2
D gene: TRBD1
CDR3 protein: CASSLEPGQGAGGYTF
CDR3 DNA: TGTGCCAGCAGCTTGGAGCCCGGACAGGGGGCTGGGGGCTACACCTTC

clone size: .
V gene: TRBV7-9
J gene: TRBJ1-1
D gene: TRBD1
CDR3 protein: CASSLAQGGAFF
CDR3 DNA: TGTGCCAGCAGCTTAGCGCAGGGGGGTGCTTTCTTT

clone size: .
V gene: TRBV29-1
J gene: TRBJ2-2
D gene: .
CDR3 protein: CSASGKRPNTGELFF
CDR3 DNA: TGCAGCGCTTCAGGGAAGAGGCCAAACACCGGGGAGCTGTTTTTT

clone size: .
V gene: TRBV5-1
J gene: TRBJ2-7
D gene: TRBD1
CDR3 protein: CASSLDRAFYEQYF
CDR3 DNA: TGCGCCAGCAGCTTAGACAGGGCCTTCTACGAGCAGTACTTC

clone size: .
V gene: TRBV5-1
J gene: TRBJ2-3
D gene: .
CDR3 protein: CASSLEGLRTDTQYF
CDR3 DNA: TGCGCCAGCAGCTTGGAAGGGTTACGCACAGATACGCAGTATTTT

clone size: .
V gene: TRBV4-1
J gene: TRBJ2-4
D gene: .
CDR3 protein: CASSQGPRGKINIQYF
CDR3 DNA: TGCGCCAGCAGCCAAGGGCCCCGGGGCAAAATAAACATTCAGTACTTC

clone size: .
V gene: TRBV24-1
J gene: TRBJ2-1
D gene: TRBD2
CDR3 protein: CATSESSGNYNEQFF
CDR3 DNA: TGTGCCACCAGTGAATCTAGCGGGAATTACAATGAGCAGTTCTTC

clone size: .
V gene: TRBV5-1
J gene: TRBJ2-3
D gene: .
CDR3 protein: CASALVGSSTDTQYF
CDR3 DNA: TGCGCCAGCGCCCTCGTGGGCTCCAGCACAGATACGCAGTATTTT

clone size: few
V gene: TRBV7-8
J gene: TRBJ2-3
D gene: .
CDR3 protein: CASSPILLVDTQYF
CDR3 DNA: TGTGCCAGCAGCCCCATTTTACTCGTCGATACGCAGTATTTT

clone size: .
V gene: TRBV5-6
J gene: TRBJ2-7
D gene: .
CDR3 protein: CASSLVRGSLSEQYF
CDR3 DNA: TGTGCCAGCAGCTTGGTTCGGGGCAGCCTCTCCGAGCAGTACTTC

clone size: .
V gene: TRBV15
J gene: TRBJ2-1
D gene: .
CDR3 protein: CATSSFKTSASEQFF
CDR3 DNA: TGTGCCACCAGCAGCTTTAAGACGTCGGCAAGTGAGCAGTTCTTC

clone size: .
V gene: TRBV9
J gene: TRBJ2-5
D gene: TRBD2
CDR3 protein: CASSVATGASGREETQYF
CDR3 DNA: TGTGCCAGCAGCGTAGCTACGGGGGCTAGCGGGAGGGAAGAGACCCAGTACTTC

clone size: once
V gene: TRBV7-2
J gene: TRBJ1-2
D gene: TRBD1
CDR3 protein: CASSLGTGAYYGYTF
CDR3 DNA: TGTGCCAGCAGCTTAGGGACAGGGGCCTACTATGGCTACACCTTC

clone size: .
V gene: TRBV20-1
J gene: TRBJ2-5
D gene: TRBD2
CDR3 protein: CSATGLAGGSETQYF
CDR3 DNA: TGCAGTGCTACTGGACTAGCGGGGGGGTCAGAGACCCAGTACTTC

clone size: few
V gene: TRBV5-1
J gene: TRBJ2-2
D gene: TRBD1
CDR3 protein: CASSLEGAHTGELFF
CDR3 DNA: TGCGCCAGCAGCTTGGAGGGGGCTCACACCGGGGAGCTGTTTTTT

clone size: .
V gene: TRBV7-9
J gene: TRBJ1-1
D gene: .
CDR3 protein: CASSQGLTEAFF
CDR3 DNA: TGTGCCAGCAGCCAGGGGTTGACTGAAGCTTTCTTT

clone size: .
V gene: TRBV20-1
J gene: TRBJ1-4
D gene: .
CDR3 protein: CSARDPGTRREKLFF
CDR3 DNA: TGCAGTGCTAGGGACCCCGGGACGCGGCGGGAAAAACTGTTTTTT

clone size: once
V gene: TRBV6-2/TRBV6-3
J gene: TRBJ2-1
D gene: .
CDR3 protein: CASIGSGGRPSSYNEHFF
CDR3 DNA: TGTGCCAGCATCGGTTCGGGGGGCCGTCCAAGTTCCTACAATGAGCACTTCTTC

clone size: .
V gene: TRBV12-3/TRBV12-4
J gene: TRBJ2-1
D gene: .
CDR3 protein: CASSHRGGSSYNEQFF
CDR3 DNA: TGTGCCAGCAGTCACAGGGGGGGGAGCTCCTACAATGAGCAGTTCTTC

clone size: .
V gene: TRBV11-2
J gene: TRBJ2-1
D gene: .
CDR3 protein: CASSLAVPTNEQFF
CDR3 DNA: TGTGCCAGCAGCTTAGCTGTTCCGACCAATGAGCAGTTCTTC

clone size: .
V gene: TRBV14
J gene: TRBJ2-5
D gene: .
CDR3 protein: CASSQVRKTQYF
CDR3 DNA: TGTGCCAGCAGCCAAGTCAGGAAGACCCAGTACTTC

clone size: many
V gene: TRBV6-1
J gene: TRBJ1-2
D gene: .
CDR3 protein: CASSEGRYGYTF
CDR3 DNA: TGTGCCAGCAGTGAAGGCAGATATGGCTACACCTTC

clone size: .
V gene: TRBV5-1
J gene: TRBJ1-6
D gene: TRBD1
CDR3 protein: CASTWDSSNSPLHF
CDR3 DNA: TGCGCCAGCACGTGGGACAGTTCTAATTCACCCCTCCACTTT

clone size: few
V gene: TRBV5-8
J gene: TRBJ2-4
D gene: TRBD2
CDR3 protein: CASSPGTFGGSKNIQYF
CDR3 DNA: TGTGCCAGCAGCCCCGGGACTTTCGGGGGGTCCAAAAACATTCAGTACTTC

clone size: .
V gene: TRBV5-6
J gene: TRBJ2-1
D gene: .
CDR3 protein: CASSLGGTVVYEQFF
CDR3 DNA: TGTGCCAGCAGCTTGGGGGGGACGGTGGTATATGAGCAGTTCTTC

clone size: .
V gene: TRBV4-2
J gene: TRBJ1-2
D gene: .
CDR3 protein: CASSQEDQDGRYTF
CDR3 DNA: TGTGCCAGCAGCCAAGAAGACCAGGACGGGCGGTACACCTTC

clone size: few
V gene: TRBV14
J gene: TRBJ1-1
D gene: .
CDR3 protein: CASSQQGPMNTEAFF
CDR3 DNA: TGTGCCAGCAGCCAGCAGGGACCCATGAACACTGAAGCTTTCTTT

clone size: few
V gene: TRBV5-6
J gene: TRBJ2-1
D gene: TRBD1
CDR3 protein: CASSFGTEDNEQFF
CDR3 DNA: TGTGCCAGCAGCTTCGGGACAGAGGACAATGAGCAGTTCTTC

clone size: few
V gene: TRBV5-4
J gene: TRBJ1-2
D gene: .
CDR3 protein: CASSPSADNYGYTF
CDR3 DNA: TGTGCCAGCAGCCCTTCGGCCGATAACTATGGCTACACCTTC

clone size: few
V gene: TRBV7-2
J gene: TRBJ2-6
D gene: .
CDR3 protein: CASSLGFTGANVLTF
CDR3 DNA: TGTGCCAGCAGCTTAGGATTTACGGGGGCCAACGTCCTGACTTTC

clone size: .
V gene: TRBV24-1
J gene: TRBJ2-7
D gene: .
CDR3 protein: CATSEGNAYEQYF
CDR3 DNA: TGTGCCACCAGTGAGGGTAATGCGTACGAGCAGTACTTC

clone size: many
V gene: TRBV20-1
J gene: TRBJ2-1
D gene: .
CDR3 protein: CSARDYLRSSYNEQFF
CDR3 DNA: TGCAGTGCTAGAGACTACCTAAGGAGCTCCTACAATGAGCAGTTCTTC

clone size: few
V gene: TRBV3-1
J gene: TRBJ2-1
D gene: .
CDR3 protein: CASSQTLPRYNEQFF
CDR3 DNA: TGTGCCAGCAGCCAGACATTGCCCCGGTACAATGAGCAGTTCTTC